Sequencing of this T cell receptor beta chain was carried out in a study of cytomegalovirus exposure and HLA in healthy donors. Background on the study: Falling in the Caucasian-associated ancestry cluster were about 82% of 300 to 500 genotyped donors. Study-level points and caveats: The majority of TCR sequences were rare, yet some public TCRs appeared in many donors. A later analysis found that most CMV-associated TCR beta chains appeared HLA-restricted.

The length of the CDR3 is 16 residues. Trimming stripped 4 bases from V and 2 bases from J, with 15 bases between. CDR1 is MNHEY and CDR2 is SMNVEV in the germline V gene (reference sequence). The primer mix had 60 Vbeta and 13 Jbeta primers. This table comes from immunoSEQ multiplex PCR, and its TCRdb copy is limited to in-frame clones, with some not included. The repertoire holds about 160,000 clones, with roughly 85% as singletons. Concerning this clone: The antigen remains undetermined.

Sequencing used PBMCs. The TCR sequence derives from a boy between 2 and 10 years old in good health and CMV-seronegative. The V gene is TRBV27, the J gene TRBJ2-1, with D possibly matching TRBD2 (6 bases). In DNA, the CDR3 is TGTGCCAGCAGTTCTTCTGCGGGGCATACCTACAATGAGCAGTTCTTC. The encoded protein is CASSSSAGHTYNEQFF.